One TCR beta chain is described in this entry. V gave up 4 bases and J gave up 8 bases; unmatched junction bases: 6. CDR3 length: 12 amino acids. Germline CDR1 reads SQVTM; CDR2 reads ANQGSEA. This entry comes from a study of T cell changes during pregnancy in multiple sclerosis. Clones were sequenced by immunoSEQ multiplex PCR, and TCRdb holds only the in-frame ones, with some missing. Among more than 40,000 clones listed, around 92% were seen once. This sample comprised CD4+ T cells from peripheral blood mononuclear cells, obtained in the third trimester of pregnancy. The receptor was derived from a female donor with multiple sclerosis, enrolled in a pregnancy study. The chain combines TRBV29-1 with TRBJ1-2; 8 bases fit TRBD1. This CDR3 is CSVVADRDGYTF. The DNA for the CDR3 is TGCAGCGTTGTAGCGGACAGGGACGGCTACACCTTC.